This T cell receptor beta chain was sequenced for a study of T cell responses to AZD1222 COVID-19 vaccine. Study-level background: Second-dose timings of about 4 or about 12 weeks were pooled.

Whole-study findings and limits: There were mostly white British donors and more females than males, and clonal diversity was possibly underestimated.

As to this clone: The antigen remains undetermined.

The V end was cut by 3 bases, the J end by 8 bases, with 10 bases between. CDR1 is MDHEN and CDR2 is SYDVKM in the germline V gene. The CDR3 is made up of 12 amino acids. The protocol was immunoSEQ multiplex PCR, while the TCRdb copy is restricted to in-frame clones and leaves out a portion. Here the sample spans 150,000 to 200,000 clones, roughly 93% being singletons. The rearrangement joins TRBV28 to TRBJ1-1; D not certain. Sequencing used peripheral blood, obtained on day 0 of AZD1222 vaccination. This receptor was taken from an adult in good health. The CDR3 bases are TGTGCCAGCAGTTTTAAGTGGGTAGAAGCTTTCTTT. Its protein product is CASSFKWVEAFF.